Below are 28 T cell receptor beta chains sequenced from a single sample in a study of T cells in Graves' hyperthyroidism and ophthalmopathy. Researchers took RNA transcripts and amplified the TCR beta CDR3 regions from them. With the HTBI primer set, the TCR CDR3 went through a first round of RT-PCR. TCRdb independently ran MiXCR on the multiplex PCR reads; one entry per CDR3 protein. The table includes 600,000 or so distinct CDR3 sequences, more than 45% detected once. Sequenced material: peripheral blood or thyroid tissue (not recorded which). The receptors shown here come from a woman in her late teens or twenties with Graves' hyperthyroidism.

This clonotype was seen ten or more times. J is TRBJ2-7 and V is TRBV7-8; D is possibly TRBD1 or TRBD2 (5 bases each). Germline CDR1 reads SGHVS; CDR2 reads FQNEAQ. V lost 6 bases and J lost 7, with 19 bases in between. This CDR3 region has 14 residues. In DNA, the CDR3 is TGTGCCAGCAGGTACCGGGACGGGGCGAGTGAGCAGTACTTC. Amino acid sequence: CASRYRDGASEQYF.

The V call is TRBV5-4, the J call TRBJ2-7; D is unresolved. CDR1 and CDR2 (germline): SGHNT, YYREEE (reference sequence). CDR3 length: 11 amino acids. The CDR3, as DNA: TGTGCTCCGACGACAAGGAACGAGCAGTACTTC. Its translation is CAPTTRNEQYF.

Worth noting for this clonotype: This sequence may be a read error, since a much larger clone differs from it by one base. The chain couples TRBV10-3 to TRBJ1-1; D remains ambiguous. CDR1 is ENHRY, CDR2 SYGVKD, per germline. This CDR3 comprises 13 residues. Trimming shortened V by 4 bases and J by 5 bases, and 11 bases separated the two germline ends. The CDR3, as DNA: TGTGCCATCAGTGGGCGATTGGTAACTGAAGCTTTCTTT. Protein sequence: CAISGRLVTEAFF.

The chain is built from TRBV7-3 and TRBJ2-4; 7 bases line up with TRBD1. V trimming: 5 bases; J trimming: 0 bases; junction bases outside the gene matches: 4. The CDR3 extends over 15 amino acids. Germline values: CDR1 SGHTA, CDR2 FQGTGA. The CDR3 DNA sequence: TGTGCCAGCAGCATGACAGGGCTAGCCAAAAACATTCAGTACTTC. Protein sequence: CASSMTGLAKNIQYF. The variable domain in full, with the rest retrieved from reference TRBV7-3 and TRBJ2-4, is GAGVSQTPSNKVTEKGKYVELRCDPISGHTALYWYRQSLGQGPEFLIYFQGTGAADDSGLPNDRFFAVRPEGSVSTLKIQRTERGDSAVYLCASSMTGLAKNIQYFGAGTRLSVL.

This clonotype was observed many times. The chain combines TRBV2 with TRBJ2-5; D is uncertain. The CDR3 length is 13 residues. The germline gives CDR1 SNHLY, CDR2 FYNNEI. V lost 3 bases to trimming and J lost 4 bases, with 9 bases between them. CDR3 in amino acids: CASSERRRETQYF. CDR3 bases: TGTGCCAGCAGTGAGAGAAGGAGAGAGACCCAGTACTTC.

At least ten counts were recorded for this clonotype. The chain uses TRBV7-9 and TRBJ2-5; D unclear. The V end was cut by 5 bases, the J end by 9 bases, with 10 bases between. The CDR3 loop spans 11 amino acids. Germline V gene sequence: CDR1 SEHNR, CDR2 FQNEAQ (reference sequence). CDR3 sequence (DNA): TGTGCCAGCAGCCCAGCCAATTCCCAGTACTTC. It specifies CASSPANSQYF.

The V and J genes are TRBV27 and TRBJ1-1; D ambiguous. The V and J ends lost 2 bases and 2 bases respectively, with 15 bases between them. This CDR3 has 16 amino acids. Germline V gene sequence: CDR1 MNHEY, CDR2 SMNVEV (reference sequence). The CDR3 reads CASSLVAGSVNTEAFF. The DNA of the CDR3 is TGTGCCAGCAGTTTAGTTGCGGGGTCGGTTAACACTGAAGCTTTCTTT.

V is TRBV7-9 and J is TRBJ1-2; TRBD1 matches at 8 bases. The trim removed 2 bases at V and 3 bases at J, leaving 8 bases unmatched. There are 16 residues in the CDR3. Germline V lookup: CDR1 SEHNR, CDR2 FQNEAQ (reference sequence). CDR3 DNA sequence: TGTGCCAGCAGCTTAACTCCAGGGGGCGTTGACTATGGCTACACCTTC. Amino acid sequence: CASSLTPGGVDYGYTF.

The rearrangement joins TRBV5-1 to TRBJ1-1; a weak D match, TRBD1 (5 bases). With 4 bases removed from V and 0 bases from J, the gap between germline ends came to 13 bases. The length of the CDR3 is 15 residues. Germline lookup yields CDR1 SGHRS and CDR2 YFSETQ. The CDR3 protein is CASSARAEVNTEAFF. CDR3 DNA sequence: TGCGCCAGCAGCGCCAGGGCAGAGGTGAACACTGAAGCTTTCTTT. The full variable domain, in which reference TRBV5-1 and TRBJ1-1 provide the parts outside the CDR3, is KAGVTQTPRYLIKTRGQQVTLSCSPISGHRSVSWYQQTPGQGLQFLFEYFSETQRNKGNFPGRFSGRQFSNSRSEMNVSTLELGDSALYLCASSARAEVNTEAFFGQGTRLTVV.

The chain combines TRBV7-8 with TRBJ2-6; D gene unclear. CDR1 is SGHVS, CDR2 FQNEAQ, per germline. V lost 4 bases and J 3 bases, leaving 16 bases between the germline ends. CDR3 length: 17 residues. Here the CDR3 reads CASSYARTLYGANVLTF. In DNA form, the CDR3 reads TGTGCCAGCAGCTATGCACGGACCCTCTATGGGGCCAACGTCCTGACTTTC.

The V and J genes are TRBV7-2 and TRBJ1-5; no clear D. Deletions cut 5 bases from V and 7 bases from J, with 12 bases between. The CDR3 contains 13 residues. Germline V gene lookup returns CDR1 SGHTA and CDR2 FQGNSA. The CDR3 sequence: CASSQETGQPQHF. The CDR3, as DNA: TGTGCCAGCAGCCAAGAAACCGGCCAGCCCCAGCATTTT.

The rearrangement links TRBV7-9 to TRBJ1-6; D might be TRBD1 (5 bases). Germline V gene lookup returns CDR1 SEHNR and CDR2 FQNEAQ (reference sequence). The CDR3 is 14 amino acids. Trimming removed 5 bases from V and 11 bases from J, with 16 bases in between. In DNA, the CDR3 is TGTGCCAGCAGCGCGGACACGAGGGGTACACCCCTCCACTTT. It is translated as CASSADTRGTPLHF.

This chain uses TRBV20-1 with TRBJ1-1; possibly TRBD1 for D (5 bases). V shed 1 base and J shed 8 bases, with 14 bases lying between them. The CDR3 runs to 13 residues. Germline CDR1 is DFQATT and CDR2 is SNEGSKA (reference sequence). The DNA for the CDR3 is TGCAGTGCTAGAGCTTGGGACGAACTCGAAGCTTTCTTT. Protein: CSARAWDELEAFF.

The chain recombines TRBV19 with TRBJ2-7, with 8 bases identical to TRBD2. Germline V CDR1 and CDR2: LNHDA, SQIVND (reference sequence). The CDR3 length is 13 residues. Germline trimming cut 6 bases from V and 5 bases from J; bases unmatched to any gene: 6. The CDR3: CASSAGGGDEQYF. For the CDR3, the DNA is TGTGCCAGTAGCGCGGGAGGCGGGGACGAGCAGTACTTC.

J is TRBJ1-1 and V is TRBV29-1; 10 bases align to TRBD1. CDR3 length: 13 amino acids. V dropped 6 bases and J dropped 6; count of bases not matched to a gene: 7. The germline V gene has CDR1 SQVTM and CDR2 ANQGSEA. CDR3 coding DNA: TGCAGCGTCTCCATGGACAGGGGGTCTGAAGCTTTCTTT. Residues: CSVSMDRGSEAFF.

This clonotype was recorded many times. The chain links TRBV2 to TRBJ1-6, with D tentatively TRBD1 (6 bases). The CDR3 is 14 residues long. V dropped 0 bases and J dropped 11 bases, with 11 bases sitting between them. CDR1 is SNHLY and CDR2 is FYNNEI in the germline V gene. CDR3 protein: CASSEALGGPPLHF. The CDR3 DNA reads TGTGCCAGCAGTGAAGCGCTTGGGGGGCCACCCCTCCACTTT.

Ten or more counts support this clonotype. CDR3 in amino acids: CATSDAYTEAFF. For the CDR3, the DNA is TGTGCCACCAGTGATGCGTACACTGAAGCTTTCTTT. The genes are TRBV24-1 and TRBJ1-1; no definite D call. There are 12 residues in the CDR3. Deletions cut 3 bases from V and 3 bases from J, with 4 bases between. Germline-derived CDR1 and CDR2 are KGHDR and SFDVKD.

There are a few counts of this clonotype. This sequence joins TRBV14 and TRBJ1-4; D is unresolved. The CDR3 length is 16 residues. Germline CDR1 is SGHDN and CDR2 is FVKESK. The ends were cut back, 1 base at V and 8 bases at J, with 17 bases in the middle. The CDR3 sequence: CASSQVASRLGEKLFF. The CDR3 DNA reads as TGTGCCAGCAGCCAAGTTGCATCTCGACTGGGCGAAAAACTGTTTTTT.

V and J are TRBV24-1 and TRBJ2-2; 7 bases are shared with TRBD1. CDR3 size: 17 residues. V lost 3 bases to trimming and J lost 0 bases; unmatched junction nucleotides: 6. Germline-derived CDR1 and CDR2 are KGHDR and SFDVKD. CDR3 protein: CATSDGDRSANTGELFF. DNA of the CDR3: TGTGCCACCAGTGATGGGGACAGAAGCGCGAACACCGGGGAGCTGTTTTTT.

As DNA, the CDR3 is TGTGCCAGCAGCGTAGCTGGGACGGTGGATCAGCCCCAGCATTTT. It encodes CASSVAGTVDQPQHF. V is TRBV9 and J is TRBJ1-5; the D gene is possibly TRBD1 (5 bases). Germline CDR1 reads SGDLS; CDR2 reads YYNGEE. Trimming cost V 0 bases and J 5 bases, with 12 bases left between them. This CDR3 region has 15 residues.

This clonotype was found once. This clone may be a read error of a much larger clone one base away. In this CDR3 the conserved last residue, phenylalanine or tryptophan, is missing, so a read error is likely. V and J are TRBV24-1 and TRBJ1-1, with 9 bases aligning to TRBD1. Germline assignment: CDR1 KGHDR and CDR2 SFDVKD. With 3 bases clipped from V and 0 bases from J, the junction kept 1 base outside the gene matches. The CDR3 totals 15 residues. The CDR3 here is CATSDGTGLNTEAFL. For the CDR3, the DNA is TGTGCCACCAGTGATGGGACAGGGCTGAACACTGAAGCTTTCCTT.

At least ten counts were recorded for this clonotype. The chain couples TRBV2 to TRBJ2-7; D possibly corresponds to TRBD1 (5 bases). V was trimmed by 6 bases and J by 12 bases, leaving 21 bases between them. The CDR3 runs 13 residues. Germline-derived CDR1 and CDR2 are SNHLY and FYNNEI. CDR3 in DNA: TGTGCCAGCAGCCGACCAGAAGGGGCACGGCGGTACTTC. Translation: CASSRPEGARRYF.

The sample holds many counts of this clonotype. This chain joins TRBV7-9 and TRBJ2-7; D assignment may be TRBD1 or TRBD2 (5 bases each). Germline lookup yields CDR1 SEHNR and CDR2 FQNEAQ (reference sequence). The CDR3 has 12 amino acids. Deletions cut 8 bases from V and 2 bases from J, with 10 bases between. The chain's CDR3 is CASGDGTYEQYF. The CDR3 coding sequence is TGTGCCAGCGGGGACGGAACCTACGAGCAGTACTTC.

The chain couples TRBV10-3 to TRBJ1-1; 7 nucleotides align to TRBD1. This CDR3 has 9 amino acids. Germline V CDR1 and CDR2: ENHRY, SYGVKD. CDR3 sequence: CATGSEAFF. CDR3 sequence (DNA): TGTGCGACAGGGAGTGAAGCTTTCTTT.

This CDR3 reads CASSRAEGFYTF. The CDR3 DNA sequence: TGTGCCAGCAGCCGCGCCGAGGGGTTCTACACCTTC. The chain recombines TRBV3-1 with TRBJ1-2; tentatively, D is TRBD1 (5 bases). The CDR3 extends over 12 amino acids. Germline CDR1 is LGHDT and CDR2 is YNNKEL (reference sequence). The V and J ends lost 4 bases and 10 bases respectively, with 13 bases between them.

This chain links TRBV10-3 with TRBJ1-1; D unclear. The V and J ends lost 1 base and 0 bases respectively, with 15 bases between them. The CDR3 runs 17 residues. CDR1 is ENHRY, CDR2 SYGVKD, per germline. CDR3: CAISEWAALTMNTEAFF. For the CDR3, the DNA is TGTGCCATCAGTGAGTGGGCAGCTTTGACCATGAACACTGAAGCTTTCTTT.

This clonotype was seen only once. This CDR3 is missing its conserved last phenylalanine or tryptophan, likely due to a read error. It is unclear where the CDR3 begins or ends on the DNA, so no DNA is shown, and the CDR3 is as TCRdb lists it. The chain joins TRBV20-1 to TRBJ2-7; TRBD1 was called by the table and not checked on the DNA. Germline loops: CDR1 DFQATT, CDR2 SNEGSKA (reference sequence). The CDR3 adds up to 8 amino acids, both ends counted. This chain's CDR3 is CSARDQGG.

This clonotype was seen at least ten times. CDR3 sequence: CAISEGTSYEQYF. The CDR3 bases are TGTGCCATCAGTGAGGGGACCTCCTACGAGCAGTACTTC. The chain has TRBV10-3 and TRBJ2-7, with D possibly called TRBD1 or TRBD2 (5 bases each). The CDR3 is made up of 13 amino acids. The V end lost 2 bases, the J end lost 0 bases, and 5 bases lay between the germline ends. Germline assignment: CDR1 ENHRY and CDR2 SYGVKD.